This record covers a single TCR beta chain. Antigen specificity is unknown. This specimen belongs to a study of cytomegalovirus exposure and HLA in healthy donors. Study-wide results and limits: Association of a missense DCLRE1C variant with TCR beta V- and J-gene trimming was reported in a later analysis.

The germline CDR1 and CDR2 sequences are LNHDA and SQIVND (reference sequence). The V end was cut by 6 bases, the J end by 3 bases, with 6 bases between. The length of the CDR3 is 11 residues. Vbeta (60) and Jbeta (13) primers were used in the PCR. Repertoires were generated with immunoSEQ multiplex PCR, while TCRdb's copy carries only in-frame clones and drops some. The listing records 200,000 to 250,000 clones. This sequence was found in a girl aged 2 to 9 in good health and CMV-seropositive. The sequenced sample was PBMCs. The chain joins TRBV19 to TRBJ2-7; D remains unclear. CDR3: CASRTRYEQYF. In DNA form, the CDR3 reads TGTGCCAGTAGAACGCGCTACGAGCAGTACTTC.